The rows below give T cell receptor beta chains drawn from one sample of a study of blood T cell repertoires in COVID-19. Data came from immunoSEQ multiplex PCR; TCRdb stores just in-frame clones and leaves some out. The table has 220,000 or so clones, around 85% seen once; the top ten hold about 1.3%. The sequencing input was PBMCs or T cells enriched from blood (not recorded which). Receptors were obtained from a woman between 35 and 50 years old with acute COVID-19. Each CDR3 is given without its conserved first and last residue. Each record gives: CDR3 length, V gene, J gene, CDR3 protein.

10	TRBV7-2	TRBJ2-4	ASSPARDSQY
11	TRBV27	TRBJ2-2	ASRLAATGELF
13	TRBV5-6	TRBJ2-5	ASSLTSGGIETQY
13	TRBV14	TRBJ1-1	ASSPRGGAATEAF
11	TRBV6-4	TRBJ2-3	ASSDGSTDTQY
13	TRBV7-9	TRBJ2-5	ASSLDVLAEETQY
13	TRBV19	TRBJ2-1	ASSIGPSSYNEQF
14	TRBV7-8	TRBJ1-6	ASSFRDRGPNSPLH
14	TRBV14	TRBJ1-2	ASSQGAGPTNYGYT
16	TRBV7-8	TRBJ1-5	ASSLVSTGADSNQPQH